This entry describes one TCR beta chain. This clonotype was observed many times. This clone's antigen is unknown. No base-level quality is on record; no much larger clone is a single base apart. Libraries incorporated unique molecular identifier barcodes, which were used to quantify clonotypes. Qiagen AllPrep DNA/RNA Micro kits were used to isolate total RNA, and an Agilent TapeStation was used to check RNA quality. TCR beta libraries were built by 5' RACE: cDNA synthesis followed by two PCR steps using TCR beta constant-region gene-specific primers. Sequencing of the TCR beta libraries was performed on an Illumina MiSeq platform. As for the original processing: MIGEC, MiXCR and VDJtools were used to process the reads. To get a clonotype's frequency, the unique molecular identifiers belonging to that clonotype were divided by all unique molecular identifiers in the sample. The public reads were reprocessed in TCRdb via fastp at Q25 and MiXCR, keeping in-frame beta chains. Each CDR3 protein appears once, grouped with its most common genes and DNA. Clone size and V and J calls follow TCRdb, not the original study. A total of 8,400 or so distinct CDR3 sequences appear in this sample, 2.2% of them only once. The top ten clones comprise 66% of the sample.

Sample treatment or condition, as interpreted from the label and publication: alpha-CD19 control bispecific (anti-CD19 x anti-CD3). T cells were expanded from blood mononuclear cells with anti-CD3 antibody OKT3 or CD3/CD28 Dynabeads for approximately three days. Anti-CD19 bispecific antibody cocultures served as comparators for TRBV sequencing; in separate killing assays, anti-CD19 had no effect on Jurkat or HPB-ALL cells. Expanded T cells were maintained in RPMI 1640 supplemented with 10% fetal bovine serum, recombinant human IL-2 (about 100 IU/ml) and IL-7 (roughly 4.6 ng/ml). Each coculture mixed around 50,000 target cells and around 50,000 normal T cells with bispecific antibody in about 0.09 mL and was incubated at 37 degrees C for 15 to 20 hours. Each bispecific antibody consisted of two single-chain variable fragments expressed in a single-chain diabody format with a His tag. Effector T cells came from healthy human donors; peripheral blood mononuclear cells were isolated from leukapheresis samples by Ficoll density gradient centrifugation.

This entry belongs to a study of beta chain bispecific antibodies for T cell cancers (dated by TCRdb to 2020 to 2022). As for the study more broadly: Healthy donor T cells were cocultured with T cell leukemia lines and bispecific antibodies, then TRBV sequencing of surviving cells measured the depletion of each TRBV family.

What the research found in general, with its limitations: Leukemia cell line cells were mixed with normal T cells in each sequenced sample, and most of the targeted TRBV signal was derived from the leukemia cells rather than from the normal T cells.

Material: T cells from a healthy donor cultured with Jurkat leukemia cells, obtained from a culture containing an anti-CD19 bispecific antibody. This clonotype was obtained from a human donor in good health. Some clones in this sample may be carry-over from other donors' samples.

The bases are TGTGCCAGTAGTATTGGTACAGGGGGCTACACTGAAGCTTTCTTT. Translated, this is CASSIGTGGYTEAFF. The rearranged chain carries TRBV19 and TRBJ1-1, and TRBD1 matches 9 of the central bases. The CDR3, from cysteine to phenylalanine, totals 15 residues. The DNA shown is the 45-base CDR3, in frame from base 1. Trimming leaves V shorter by 3 bases and J shorter by 3 bases, with the junction holding 5 bases beyond the gene matches. The germline V gene (reference sequence) gives CDR1 as LNHDA and CDR2 as SQIVND.